These T cell receptor beta chains were read from a single sample in a study of blood T cell repertoires in COVID-19. Libraries were prepared by immunoSEQ multiplex PCR; TCRdb keeps only in-frame clonotypes and omits some of them. The sample records about 310,000 clones, 90% being singletons. Sequencing input: peripheral blood. Receptor source: a woman aged 40 to 50 with COVID-19, enrolled during active disease. The CDR3 runs from the conserved cysteine through the conserved F or W. D genes are given only for firm matches. Size is omitted from some rows. Given values are once, few, many or a class for expanded clones.

v_gene,j_gene,d_gene,abundance,CDR3aa,CDR3nt
TRBV7-2,TRBJ1-5,TRBD1,NA,CASSSGTGNQPQHF,TGTGCCAGCAGTTCCGGGACAGGAAATCAGCCCCAGCATTTT
TRBV9,TRBJ1-5,TRBD1,few,CASSADRENQPQHF,TGTGCCAGCAGCGCGGACAGGGAAAATCAGCCCCAGCATTTT
TRBV4-1,TRBJ1-4,NA,NA,CASSQMGRFEKLFF,TGCGCCAGCAGCCAAATGGGCAGGTTTGAAAAACTGTTTTTT
TRBV20-1,TRBJ2-5,NA,NA,CSASPPAGALYETQYF,TGCAGTGCTAGTCCCCCAGCAGGGGCCCTGTATGAGACCCAGTACTTC
TRBV11-2,TRBJ2-2,TRBD2,NA,CASSLAASLAANTGELFF,TGTGCCAGCAGCTTAGCAGCTTCGCTAGCGGCCAACACCGGGGAGCTGTTTTTT
TRBV11-2,TRBJ2-7,NA,NA,CASSSIGQLYEQYF,TGTGCCAGCAGCTCTATCGGACAGCTCTACGAGCAGTACTTC
TRBV9,TRBJ2-2,NA,NA,CASSVLADTGELFF,TGTGCCAGCAGCGTCTTAGCGGACACCGGGGAGCTGTTTTTT
TRBV29-1,TRBJ1-1,TRBD1,NA,CSAGQGVVEAFF,TGCAGCGCGGGACAGGGGGTCGTTGAAGCTTTCTTT
TRBV4-3,TRBJ2-2,NA,NA,CASSQGNNREGTGELFF,TGCGCCAGCAGCCAAGGCAATAACAGGGAGGGGACCGGGGAGCTGTTTTTT
TRBV6-5,TRBJ1-1,NA,NA,CASRAPGTEAFF,TGTGCCAGCAGGGCCCCGGGCACTGAAGCTTTCTTT
TRBV5-6,TRBJ2-2,NA,NA,CASSFFQGSPGELFF,TGTGCCAGCAGCTTTTTCCAGGGTTCCCCCGGGGAGCTGTTTTTT
TRBV15,TRBJ1-1,NA,NA,CATSSSRGGTEAFF,TGTGCCACCAGCAGCTCTCGGGGGGGCACTGAAGCTTTCTTT
TRBV6-5,TRBJ1-3,NA,NA,CASSLGRLSSGNTIYF,TGTGCCAGCAGTTTGGGGCGGCTCAGCTCTGGAAACACCATATATTTT
TRBV10-3,TRBJ2-5,TRBD1,NA,CAISRTGGLETQYF,TGTGCCATCAGTAGGACAGGGGGTTTAGAGACCCAGTACTTC
TRBV6-5,TRBJ2-7,NA,NA,CASSYRESYEQYF,TGTGCCAGCAGTTACAGGGAGTCCTACGAGCAGTACTTC
TRBV30,TRBJ1-6,NA,NA,CAWSVENQNSPLHF,TGTGCCTGGAGTGTGGAGAACCAGAATTCACCCCTCCACTTT
TRBV6-2/TRBV6-3,TRBJ2-5,NA,NA,CASSYTQGGQETQYF,TGTGCCAGCAGTTACACGCAGGGCGGCCAGGAGACCCAGTACTTC
TRBV6-5,TRBJ2-1,NA,NA,CASSPGGGNEQFF,TGTGCCAGCAGTCCCGGGGGTGGTAATGAGCAGTTCTTC
TRBV12-3/TRBV12-4,TRBJ1-1,TRBD1,NA,CASSGQGGTGFF,TGTGCCAGCAGTGGACAGGGTGGGACGGGTTTCTTT
TRBV18,TRBJ1-1,NA,NA,CASSPIRAKDEAFF,TGTGCCAGCTCACCGATCAGGGCAAAAGATGAAGCTTTCTTT
TRBV20-1,TRBJ1-4,NA,NA,CSASDGGWAIEKLFF,TGCAGTGCTAGTGACGGGGGATGGGCAATTGAAAAACTGTTTTTT
TRBV28,TRBJ1-5,NA,NA,CASSTDRFYSNQPQHF,TGTGCCAGCAGTACAGACAGGTTCTATAGCAATCAGCCCCAGCATTTT
TRBV10-3,TRBJ2-1,NA,NA,CAISDPQRGGSNEQFF,TGTGCCATCAGTGATCCCCAAAGGGGGGGATCCAATGAGCAGTTCTTC
TRBV21-1,TRBJ2-6,NA,NA,CASSKLNRSGANVLTF,TGTGCCAGCAGCAAACTCAACAGGTCTGGGGCCAACGTCCTGACTTTC
TRBV19,TRBJ2-3,TRBD1,once,CASSSPGQGLHTQYF,TGTGCCAGTAGTTCACCGGGACAGGGGTTGCATACGCAGTATTTT